Following are 20 T cell receptor beta chains from one sample sequenced in a study of prognosis after radiotherapy for stage I lung cancer. Genomic DNA served as the source from which two-round multiplex PCR generated TCR beta CDR3 amplicons. Initially, in first-round PCR, primers specific to each TRBV and TRBJ gene were used. TCRdb used MiXCR to reprocess the multiplex PCR reads, holding one entry per CDR3 protein. The sample contains about 59,000 distinct CDR3 sequences, approximately 26% of which appear only once. The material was PBMCs, obtained before or after stereotactic body radiation therapy (not recorded which). The origin of the receptors is a donor of 50 years or more with non-small cell lung cancer.

This clonotype has only a few counts. Since a much larger clone is just one base distant, this may be a read error. The chain has TRBV20-1 and TRBJ2-7; TRBD2 matches 7 bases. After removal of 7 bases from V and 4 bases from J, the junction contained 13 bases not matched to a gene. The CDR3 has 14 amino acids. Germline CDR1 is DFQATT and CDR2 is SNEGSKA (reference sequence). The CDR3 loop reads CSVLPPGLIYEQYF. For the CDR3, the DNA is TGCAGTGTGCTACCTCCGGGACTAATTTACGAGCAGTACTTC.

This clonotype has just a few counts. J is TRBJ1-1 and V is TRBV20-1, with 9 nucleotides matching TRBD1. Germline loops: CDR1 DFQATT, CDR2 SNEGSKA (reference sequence). The CDR3 runs to 16 residues. V was clipped by 2 bases and J by 3 bases; unmatched bases: 10. The CDR3: CSARPPGQGSHTEAFF. The DNA of the CDR3 is TGCAGTGCTAGACCTCCCGGACAGGGGTCGCACACTGAAGCTTTCTTT.

In this sample, this clonotype turned up a few times. It may be a read error: a sequence one base away is much more abundant. This chain joins TRBV7-3 and TRBJ2-1; D possibly corresponds to TRBD2 (6 bases). The V end lost 5 bases, the J end lost 0 bases, and 11 bases lay between the germline ends. Germline values: CDR1 SGHTA, CDR2 FQGTGA. The CDR3 is 15 residues long. The DNA for the CDR3 is TGTGCCAGCAGCCCCGGGAGTTTCTCCTACAATGAGCAGTTCTTC. Translation: CASSPGSFSYNEQFF.

Notes on this clonotype: A far larger clone is one nucleotide away, so this likely arose from a read error. The V and J genes are TRBV6-4 and TRBJ2-1; weak D call: TRBD2 (5 bases). The CDR3 loop spans 15 amino acids. V shed 5 bases and J shed 8 bases, with 19 bases lying between them. Germline V CDR1 and CDR2: MRHNA, SNTAGT. The CDR3 sequence is CASSMERESRYEQFF. The CDR3, as DNA: TGTGCCAGCAGTATGGAAAGGGAGTCTCGCTATGAGCAGTTCTTC.

Worth noting for this clonotype: A much more abundant neighbour one base away suggests this may be a read error. DNA of the CDR3: TGTGCCATCAGTGAGTCTGGCCGGGGGCAGTACTTC. Protein sequence: CAISESGRGQYF. V gene TRBV10-3 combines with J gene TRBJ2-7, with D possibly being TRBD2 (5 bases). The ends were cut back, 0 bases at V and 9 bases at J, with 9 bases in the middle. This CDR3 is 12 amino acids long. Germline CDR1 ENHRY, CDR2 SYGVKD.

A note on this clonotype: It may be a read error: a sequence one base away is much more abundant. The chain's CDR3 is CASSQMSDSGVGEQFF. As DNA, the CDR3 is TGTGCCAGCAGCCAAATGTCGGATAGCGGGGTTGGTGAGCAGTTCTTC. The chain employs TRBV3-1 and TRBJ2-1; 8 nucleotides line up with TRBD2. The J segment lost 9 bases and the V segment lost 2 bases, leaving 12 bases of the junction unmatched. The CDR3 is made up of 16 amino acids. CDR1 and CDR2 (germline): LGHDT, YNNKEL (reference sequence).

This clonotype was seen ten or more times. The V call is TRBV28, the J call TRBJ2-7, with D tentatively TRBD2 (6 bases). Deletions cut 6 bases from V and 2 bases from J, with 17 bases between. CDR3 size: 15 residues. Germline V gene lookup returns CDR1 MDHEN and CDR2 SYDVKM. Written as DNA, the CDR3 is TGTGCCAGCAGATCCAAAGCGGGCCCGCCCTACGAGCAGTACTTC. It encodes CASRSKAGPPYEQYF. The full variable domain, rest sourced from reference TRBV28 and TRBJ2-7, is DVKVTQSSRYLVKRTGEKVFLECVQDMDHENMFWYRQDPGLGLRLIYFSYDVKMKEKGDIPEGYSVSREKKERFSLILESASTNQTSMYLCASRSKAGPPYEQYFGPGTRLTVT.

This clonotype came up many times. The V gene is TRBV19, the J gene TRBJ1-6; the D is unclear. Germline CDR1 is LNHDA and CDR2 is SQIVND (reference sequence). Trimming took 3 bases from V and 9 from J, leaving 3 bases between them. The CDR3 sequence is 11 residues long. The CDR3: CASSMGSPLHF. The CDR3 region has the DNA TGTGCCAGTAGTATGGGTTCACCCCTCCACTTT. Full variable domain (rest looked up from reference TRBV19 and TRBJ1-6): DGGITQSPKYLFRKEGQNVTLSCEQNLNHDAMYWYRQDPGQGLRLIYYSQIVNDFQKGDIAEGYSVSREKKESFPLTVTSAQKNPTAFYLCASSMGSPLHFGNGTRLTVT.

There are many counts of this clonotype. The chain carries TRBV20-1 and TRBJ2-1, with TRBD2 as a possible D gene (6 bases). This CDR3 is 15 amino acids long. The V gene lost 0 bases and the J gene lost 5 bases, with 14 bases spanning the gap. Germline V gene data show CDR1 as DFQATT and CDR2 as SNEGSKA (reference sequence). The CDR3 is CSARDPRTTNNEQFF. CDR3 DNA sequence: TGCAGTGCTAGAGACCCCCGGACTACTAACAATGAGCAGTTCTTC.

The J gene is TRBJ1-5, the V gene TRBV3-1, with 10 positions matching TRBD1. Looked up from germline, CDR1 is LGHDT and CDR2 is YNNKEL (reference sequence). This CDR3 comprises 14 residues. With 8 bases clipped from V and 2 bases from J, the junction kept 3 bases outside the gene matches. The CDR3 region is CASGGTGGNQPQHF. The DNA for the CDR3 is TGTGCCAGCGGAGGGACAGGGGGCAATCAGCCCCAGCATTTT.

Concerning this clonotype itself: This may be a read error, as it is one base from a much larger clone. The chain employs TRBV6-1 and TRBJ1-5; D is unclear. The CDR3 has 13 residues. Looked up from germline, CDR1 is MNHNS and CDR2 is SASEGT. V was shortened by 3 bases and J by 15 bases, with 18 bases between the two germline ends. CDR3 bases: TGTGCCAGCAGTGAGACCGGGAATCAGACCCGGCATTTT. As protein: CASSETGNQTRHF.

In this sample, this clonotype turned up many times. J is TRBJ1-2 and V is TRBV19; D is ambiguous. The ends were cut back, 3 bases at V and 6 bases at J, with 8 bases in the middle. There are 12 residues in the CDR3. Germline CDR1 and CDR2: LNHDA and SQIVND (reference sequence). The CDR3 protein is CASSMERNGYTF. As DNA, the CDR3 is TGTGCCAGTAGTATGGAGCGAAATGGCTACACCTTC.

In this sample, this clonotype turned up many times. This sequence joins TRBV7-9 and TRBJ1-2; D not resolved. Germline V gene lookup returns CDR1 SEHNR and CDR2 FQNEAQ (reference sequence). This CDR3 region has 13 residues. Trimming removed 6 bases at V and 7 bases at J, with 15 bases between. DNA of the CDR3: TGTGCCAGCAGTCCCCTCGGAGACCCTGGCTACACCTTC. Translating gives CASSPLGDPGYTF.

This clonotype was counted at least ten times. The V call is TRBV7-8, the J call TRBJ1-2; 7 nucleotides match TRBD1. Looked up from germline, CDR1 is SGHVS and CDR2 is FQNEAQ. This CDR3 contains 14 residues. V lost 2 bases and J lost 8; bases outside the gene matches: 8. CDR3 amino acids: CASSLRDSLGGYTF. The CDR3 nucleotides are TGTGCCAGCAGCTTACGGGACAGCCTCGGGGGCTACACCTTC.

This clonotype was seen at least ten times. The chain employs TRBV28 and TRBJ2-3, with TRBD2 matching 9 bases. The J segment lost 5 bases and the V segment lost 10 bases, leaving 16 bases of the junction unmatched. Germline V gene lookup returns CDR1 MDHEN and CDR2 SYDVKM. The CDR3 has 16 residues. In DNA form, the CDR3 reads TGTGCCACCCGGAGCCGGGGCGGGGGGGCGAAAGATACGCAGTATTTT. Translated: CATRSRGGGAKDTQYF.

As regards this clonotype: A read error is possible here, since a much larger clone lies one base away. The chain recombines TRBV7-6 with TRBJ2-1; TRBD2 matches 16 bases. The CDR3 is 18 amino acids. The germline gives CDR1 SGHVS, CDR2 FNYEAQ. CDR3 nucleotides: TGTGCCAGCAGCCCAAGCTTTGGGACTAGCGGGGGGGCCTATGAGCAGATCTTC. It codes for CASSPSFGTSGGAYEQIF.

Concerning this clonotype itself: Only one base separates this from a far larger clonotype, so it likely reflects a read error. The rearrangement joins TRBV6-9 to TRBJ2-7; 8 bases align to TRBD1. Germline V CDR1 and CDR2: MNHGY, SVAAGI. This CDR3 is built from 17 residues. As DNA, the CDR3 is TGTGCCAGCAGTTACTTCGTATCCCGGGACAGGTATGACGAGCAATACTTC. It translates to CASSYFVSRDRYDEQYF.

There are many counts of this clonotype. This chain links TRBV3-2 with TRBJ1-6; TRBD1, the table's D call, lacks a check against the DNA. TRBV3-2 is flagged as a pseudogene. CDR3 length: 15 residues. For the CDR3, the DNA is TGTGCCAGCAGCCACAGAACAGGGGCGAATTCACCCCTCCACTTT. It yields the protein CASSHRTGANSPLHF.

In this sample, this clonotype turned up a few times. The CDR3 coding sequence is TGTGCCAGCAGCCCGAGGTCAGAAAAAGAGACCCAGTACTTC. It translates to CASSPRSEKETQYF. This chain joins TRBV5-6 and TRBJ2-5; no definite D call. The CDR3 consists of 14 residues. Germline CDR1 SGHDT, CDR2 YYEEEE. Trimming shortened V by 4 bases and J by 3 bases, and 13 bases separated the two germline ends.

In its sample, this clonotype was seen many times. A single base separates this from a much larger clone, so it may be a read error. CDR3 DNA sequence: TGCGCCAGCAGCTCTCGGGACAGAGCAACAGATACGCAGTATTTT. This gives the protein CASSSRDRATDTQYF. This sequence joins TRBV5-1 and TRBJ2-3; TRBD1 matches 7 bases. With V trimmed by 3 bases and J by 3 bases, 7 bases remained unmatched. This CDR3 contains 15 residues. The germline V gene has CDR1 SGHRS and CDR2 YFSETQ.